This TCR beta chain was recovered during a study of T cells in localized non-small cell lung cancer. Study-level points and caveats: Across samples, adjacent lung featured a median around 60 of the top 100 tumor clones.

This clone was counted between two and nine times. Its target is not known. Only in-frame clones appear in the TCRdb table, and some are missing; sequencing was by immunoSEQ multiplex PCR. In the table there are 2,000 to 2,500 clones, roughly 21% of which are singletons. V gave up 4 bases and J gave up 2 bases, with 10 bases separating them. CDR1 and CDR2 (germline): SGDLS, YYNGEE. This CDR3 region has 14 residues. The TCR originated in a male donor at least 60 years old with stage II lung adenocarcinoma. The V and J genes are TRBV9 and TRBJ1-5, with D hard to call. Sample: lung tumor tissue, taken before any cancer treatment. The CDR3 DNA reads TGTGCCAGCAGCAAAAAAGGAGGCAATCAGCCCCAGCATTTT. Translated: CASSKKGGNQPQHF.